The clone carrying this T cell receptor beta chain was seen once. The antigen is not known. Trimming pared 7 bases from V and 4 bases from J, leaving 19 bases between. There are 15 residues in the CDR3. CDR1 and CDR2 (germline): MNHEY, SVGEGT. A constant-region primer served to make TCR beta cDNA from 500 to 550 ng total RNA. Slightly modified ARM-PCR served as the procedure for the TCR beta libraries. These libraries came from three rounds of nested multiplex PCR. Primers for the first two PCR rounds were TRBV1-TRBV30 forward primers and a C-beta reverse primer (around 10 cycles per round). TCRdb reprocessed the multiplex PCR reads via MiXCR and lists one record per CDR3 protein. The sample contains approximately 330,000 distinct CDR3 sequences, roughly two thirds of which appear only once. The data derive from a study of tumor-infiltrating lymphocytes in primary liver carcinoma. Study details: The study enrolled male and female patients aged 30 to 69 years. Each of the growths was stage T1-T3 N0M0, extending roughly 4.2 to 11 cm across.

Study-level findings and limits: The study found a significantly higher top-250-clone fraction in tumors than in blood (p = 0.039).

Unsorted whole blood supplied the RNA, and germline DNA was extracted too. The J gene is TRBJ1-1, the V gene TRBV6-2 or TRBV6-3; possibly TRBD1 for D (6 bases). This receptor was obtained from a man aged 35-49 years with primary liver carcinoma and hepatitis B virus infection. Sequences were obtained from peripheral blood. The CDR3 region has the DNA TGTGCCAGCAACCGACGACTAACAGGGTCCACTGAAGCTTTCTTT. Translated: CASNRRLTGSTEAFF.